This T cell receptor beta chain was captured by sequencing in a study of cytomegalovirus exposure and HLA in healthy donors. Primers for the PCR totalled 60 Vbeta and 13 Jbeta. Some clones are missing from TCRdb's copy, which holds only in-frame ones; the method was immunoSEQ multiplex PCR. The sample yields about 130,000 clones, approximately 80% seen once. Comment on this clone: Its target is unknown.

The CDR3 spans 13 residues. V lost 0 bases and J lost 2, with 4 bases in between. Germline CDR1 SGHTA, CDR2 FQGNSA. Broader study findings: Earlier analysis found most TCR beta V segments productive about 87% or about 30% of the time. A missense DCLRE1C variant was associated with V- and J-gene trimming of TCR beta chains in a later analysis, and an independent cohort replicated the association.

This rearrangement joins TRBV7-2 to TRBJ2-5; no definite D call. The sample was PBMCs. The source is a man in his thirties or forties in good health and CMV-seropositive. CDR3 DNA: TGTGCCAGCAGCTTAGCTACTCAAGAGACCCAGTACTTC. It encodes CASSLATQETQYF.